What follows describes a single T cell receptor (beta chain). Its target is not known. Compared with germline, one end of the junction differs, possibly owing to a read error. The sample originates from a study of cytomegalovirus exposure and HLA in healthy donors. CDR1 and CDR2 (germline): SGHRS, YFSETQ. This CDR3 is built from 18 residues. Study findings and constraints: The Asian-associated ancestry cluster reportedly had fewer N-insertions than the roughly 670-donor mean in a later analysis.

PCR primers comprised 60 Vbeta and 13 Jbeta primers. Profiling relied on immunoSEQ multiplex PCR, and the TCRdb table lists in-frame clones only, not all of them. Of some 130,000 clones in the sample, just under 80% are singletons; the top ten hold around 1.8%. Sequenced sample: PBMCs. The V gene is TRBV5-1, the J gene TRBJ2-6; 8 bases are a match to TRBD2. This receptor was identified in a woman between 40 and 50 years old in good health and CMV-seronegative. CDR3 sequence (DNA): TGCGCCAGCAGCTTGAGGGCTAGCGGGCCCTCTGGGGCCAACGGCCTGACTTTC. It encodes CASSLRASGPSGANGLTF.